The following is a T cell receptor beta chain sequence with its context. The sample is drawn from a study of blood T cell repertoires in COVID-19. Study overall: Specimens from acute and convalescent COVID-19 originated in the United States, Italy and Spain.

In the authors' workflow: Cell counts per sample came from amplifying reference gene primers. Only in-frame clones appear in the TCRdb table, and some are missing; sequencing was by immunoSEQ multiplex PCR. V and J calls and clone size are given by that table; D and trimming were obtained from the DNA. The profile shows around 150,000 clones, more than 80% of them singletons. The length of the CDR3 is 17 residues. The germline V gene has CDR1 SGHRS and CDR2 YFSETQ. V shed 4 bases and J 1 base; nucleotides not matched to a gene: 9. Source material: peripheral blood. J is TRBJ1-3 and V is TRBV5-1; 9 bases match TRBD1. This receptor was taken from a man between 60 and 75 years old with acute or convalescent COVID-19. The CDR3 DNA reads TGCGCCAGCAGCATTGGATCGGGACAGGGTTCTGGAAACACCATATATTTT. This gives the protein CASSIGSGQGSGNTIYF.